The present TCR beta chain was sequenced within a study of OX40 agonist ivuxolimab in advanced cancers. Study context: Allowance was made for prior anti-PD-1, anti-PD-L1 or anti-CTLA-4 therapy, and 40% to 45% had some.

Study-wide results and caveats: Clonal expansion by week 6 occurred in CD4+ and CD8+ blood T cells (at 0.1 to 3.0 mg/kg). Low normalized T-cell clonal expansion was also seen in some nonresponders. In CD8+ T cells, expanded clones were on average more numerous than in CD4+.

Trimming cost V 5 bases and J 5 bases; bases outside gene matches: 5. The CDR3 length is 14 residues. Germline-derived CDR1 and CDR2 are SNHLY and FYNNEI. In regard to this clone: Its antigen is as yet unknown.

The protocol was immunoSEQ multiplex PCR, while the TCRdb copy is restricted to in-frame clones and leaves out a portion. Seen here are roughly 68,000 clones, roughly 84% observed once, and the top ten hold about 1.6%. Sequences were derived from CD4+ or CD8+ T cells sorted from blood, sampled in a trial of the OX40 agonist ivuxolimab. This sequence joins TRBV2 and TRBJ1-1, with 10 bases identical to TRBD1. The TCR was taken from an adult with an advanced solid tumor such as melanoma, head and neck, liver or kidney cancer. The CDR3 loop is CASSRQGAQTEAFF. The CDR3 nucleotides are TGTGCCAGCAGTAGACAGGGGGCGCAAACTGAAGCTTTCTTT.